The source of this T cell receptor beta chain is a study of PD-L1 blockade in urothelial cancer. Overall study context: Atezolizumab, begun by patients in about 2014, was given at 1,200 mg intravenously every 3 weeks.

This clone appeared a single time. In each PCR, synthetic TCR analog templates were spiked in. TCRdb keeps only in-frame clones here, not all; method: immunoSEQ multiplex PCR. This table has about 20,000 clones, 70% to 90% appearing once. Germline V gene sequence: CDR1 GTSNPN, CDR2 SVGIG (reference sequence). V gave up 5 bases and J gave up 15 bases; unmatched junction bases: 9. The CDR3 covers 11 residues. Peripheral blood mononuclear cells were collected from every patient before and during treatment, yielding between 1 and 8 samples per patient. The chain couples TRBV30 to TRBJ2-1, with 8 bases identical to TRBD1. Sequencing was performed on PBMCs, taken around atezolizumab (anti-PD-L1) treatment. This clonotype was sampled from a man over 45 with urothelial cancer. CDR3 loop: CAWGGGGQGFF. The CDR3 DNA reads as TGTGCCTGGGGAGGGGGTGGACAGGGGTTCTTC.